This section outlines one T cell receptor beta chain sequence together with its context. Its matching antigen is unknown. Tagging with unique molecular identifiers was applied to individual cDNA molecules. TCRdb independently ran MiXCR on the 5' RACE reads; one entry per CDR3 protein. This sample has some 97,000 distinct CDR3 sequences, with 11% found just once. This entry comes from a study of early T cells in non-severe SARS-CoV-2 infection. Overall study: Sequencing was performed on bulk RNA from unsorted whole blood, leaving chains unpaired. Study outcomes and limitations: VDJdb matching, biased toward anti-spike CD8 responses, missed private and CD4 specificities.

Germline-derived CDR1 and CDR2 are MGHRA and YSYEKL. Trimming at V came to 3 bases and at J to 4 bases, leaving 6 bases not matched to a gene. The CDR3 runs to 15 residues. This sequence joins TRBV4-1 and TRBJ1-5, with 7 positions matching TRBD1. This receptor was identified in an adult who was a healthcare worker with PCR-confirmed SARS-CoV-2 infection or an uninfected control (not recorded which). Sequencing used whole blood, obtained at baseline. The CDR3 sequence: CASSHETGFNQPQHF. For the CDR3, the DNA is TGCGCCAGCAGCCACGAGACAGGGTTTAATCAGCCCCAGCATTTT.